The 13 T cell receptor beta chains presented below share a single source sample, sequenced in a study of T cell responses to AZD1222 COVID-19 vaccine. Using immunoSEQ multiplex PCR, the repertoire was profiled, and TCRdb retains in-frame clones only, with some absent. This sample has about 140,000 clones, with 75% to 95% found just once. Sequencing used peripheral blood, obtained on day 0 of AZD1222 vaccination. The origin of the receptors is an adult in good health.

This rearrangement joins TRBV7-8 to TRBJ1-1; D gene unclear. Trimming shortened V by 1 base and J by 5 bases, and 14 bases separated the two germline ends. CDR3 size: 15 residues. The germline CDR1 and CDR2 sequences are SGHVS and FQNEAQ. The CDR3 coding sequence is TGTGCCAGCAGCTTAGGGGCCGCTGGGGAGACTGAAGCTTTCTTT. This encodes CASSLGAAGETEAFF.

The rearrangement links TRBV24-1 to TRBJ2-3; TRBD2 matches at 10 bases. J gave up 3 bases and V 1 base, and 3 bases lay outside the gene matches. CDR3 length: 16 residues. CDR1 KGHDR and CDR2 SFDVKD come from the germline V gene. The CDR3 protein is CATSDFASGSTDTQYF. CDR3 nucleotide sequence: TGTGCCACCAGTGATTTCGCTAGCGGGAGTACAGATACGCAGTATTTT.

CDR3 bases: TGTGCCAGCAGTCCCGCCCTGGCGAATCAGCCCCAGCATTTT. It codes for CASSPALANQPQHF. This chain connects TRBV27 to TRBJ1-5; D ambiguous. The CDR3 consists of 14 residues. Trimming took 5 bases from V and 4 from J, leaving 12 bases between them. From germline, CDR1 is MNHEY and CDR2 SMNVEV (reference sequence).

The genes are TRBV19 and TRBJ2-3; D is unresolved. Germline V gives CDR1 LNHDA, CDR2 SQIVND (reference sequence). The CDR3 runs to 13 residues. With 5 bases removed from V and 2 bases from J, the gap between germline ends came to 8 bases. In nucleotides, the CDR3 is TGTGCCAGTAGTCTCCGTCTCACAGATACGCAGTATTTT. Amino acid sequence: CASSLRLTDTQYF.

In this sample, this clone turned up once. The chain employs TRBV7-9 and TRBJ2-1; D is undetermined. Trimming pared 5 bases from V and 2 bases from J, leaving 19 bases between. The germline V gene has CDR1 SEHNR and CDR2 FQNEAQ (reference sequence). The CDR3 has 17 residues. The DNA for the CDR3 is TGTGCCAGCAGCACAAAGCCTTCGGAGTACACCTACAATGAGCAGTTCTTC. This codes for CASSTKPSEYTYNEQFF.

The chain has TRBV6-5 and TRBJ2-5, with TRBD2 identical over 10 bases. The trim removed 6 bases at V and 5 bases at J, leaving 6 bases unmatched. Germline V lookup: CDR1 MNHEY, CDR2 SVGAGI. The CDR3 extends over 14 amino acids. CDR3 sequence (DNA): TGTGCCAGCAGAGCTAGCGGGAGTGGGGAGACCCAGTACTTC. Translated, it gives CASRASGSGETQYF.

CDR3 DNA sequence: TGTGCCAGCAGCTCGATCCGGGACAGGGACTATGGCTACACCTTC. Encoded protein: CASSSIRDRDYGYTF. The rearrangement joins TRBV11-2 to TRBJ1-2; TRBD1 matches 9 bases. The CDR3 is 15 residues long. J was trimmed by 3 bases and V by 4 bases; bases with no gene match: 6. Germline-derived CDR1 and CDR2 are SGHAT and FQNNGV. Drawing the rest from reference TRBV11-2 and TRBJ1-2, the complete variable domain is EAGVAQSPRYKIIEKRQSVAFWCNPISGHATLYWYQQILGQGPKLLIQFQNNGVVDDSQLPKDRFSAERLKGVDSTLKIQPAKLEDSAVYLCASSSIRDRDYGYTFGSGTRLTVV.

This chain links TRBV2 with TRBJ2-7; D not resolved. V lost 8 bases, J lost 2 bases, and 10 bases lay in between. The length of the CDR3 is 12 residues. Germline assignment: CDR1 SNHLY and CDR2 FYNNEI. CDR3 in amino acids: CASGRQAYEQYF. CDR3 coding DNA: TGTGCCAGCGGTCGTCAGGCCTACGAGCAGTACTTC. The full variable domain, in which reference TRBV2 and TRBJ2-7 provide the parts outside the CDR3, is EPEVTQTPSHQVTQMGQEVILRCVPISNHLYFYWYRQILGQKVEFLVSFYNNEISEKSEIFDDQFSVERPDGSNFTLKIRSTKLEDSAMYFCASGRQAYEQYFGPGTRLTVT.

The chain links TRBV29-1 to TRBJ1-2, with TRBD1 identical over 9 bases. CDR1 SQVTM and CDR2 ANQGSEA come from the germline V gene. The junction had 9 bases not matched to a gene; V was cut back by 4 bases and J by 3 bases. This CDR3 region has 15 residues. The DNA for the CDR3 is TGCAGCGTTGGATCCGGGACAGGGTTTGACTATGGCTACACCTTC. Residues: CSVGSGTGFDYGYTF.

This clone turned up a few times. This chain uses TRBV6-1 with TRBJ1-2; no clear D gene. CDR1 MNHNS and CDR2 SASEGT come from the germline V gene. The CDR3 is made up of 13 amino acids. The ends were cut back, 2 bases at V and 6 bases at J, with 10 bases in the middle. CDR3 in DNA: TGTGCCAGCAGTGAAATCCGGTCTGATGGCTACACCTTC. Its translation: CASSEIRSDGYTF.

V and J are TRBV3-1 (or the pseudogene TRBV3-2) and TRBJ2-7, with a weak D call TRBD2 (5 bases). Germline-derived CDR1 and CDR2 are LGHDT and YNNKEL (reference sequence). Deletions cut 1 base from V and 2 bases from J, with 12 bases between. This CDR3 has 15 residues. CDR3 sequence: CASSQAPGSTYEQYF. Here the CDR3 DNA reads TGTGCCAGCAGCCAAGCCCCGGGAAGCACCTACGAGCAGTACTTC.

In its sample, this clone was seen once. The gene calls are TRBV28 and TRBJ1-3, with D possibly TRBD1 on 5 matching bases. CDR3 length: 15 residues. Germline assignment: CDR1 MDHEN and CDR2 SYDVKM. Trimming cost V 0 bases and J 0 bases, with 6 bases left between them. This CDR3 is CASSLWGTSGNTIYF. DNA of the CDR3: TGTGCCAGCAGTTTATGGGGGACCTCTGGAAACACCATATATTTT.

The rearrangement links TRBV25-1 to TRBJ2-1, with 7 positions matching TRBD2. This CDR3 contains 15 residues. The germline gives CDR1 MGHDK, CDR2 SYGVNS. V dropped 1 base and J dropped 1; count of bases not matched to a gene: 1. The CDR3 sequence: CASSELGGSYNEQFF. CDR3 DNA sequence: TGTGCCAGCAGTGAATTGGGAGGGTCCTACAATGAGCAGTTCTTC.